The clone carrying this T cell receptor beta chain was recorded a few times. Preparation of the TCRbeta library was carried out with unique molecular identifiers. TCRdb fed the PCR reads into MiXCR, producing one record per CDR3 protein. The sample records about 370,000 distinct CDR3 sequences, roughly 22% being singletons. This CDR3 is built from 15 residues. Germline CDR1 MNHNS, CDR2 SASEGT. V lost 4 bases and J lost 3, with 13 bases in between. This sample is drawn from a study of T-cell reconstitution after alpha-beta-depleted transplantation in children. This chain connects TRBV6-1 to TRBJ1-5; D is perhaps TRBD1 (5 bases). The sequences come from PBMCs from the stem cell graft donor, collected from the stem cell graft. This TCR derives from a human donor who donated a stem cell graft to a child with acute myeloid leukemia. CDR3 amino acids: CASSAGGRFNQPQHF. CDR3 nucleotides: TGTGCCAGCAGTGCCGGGGGTAGGTTCAATCAGCCCCAGCATTTT.